This entry is about one T cell receptor (beta chain). Unmatched junction bases numbered 10, after V lost 6 bases and J lost 5 bases. This CDR3 has 15 residues. Per the germline V gene, CDR1 is SNHLY and CDR2 is FYNNEI. These data belong to a study of control samples from healthy donors and cancer patients. Sequenced by immunoSEQ multiplex PCR; TCRdb stores in-frame clones only, minus some. Among 150,000 to 200,000 clones listed, around 90% were seen once. The chain couples TRBV2 to TRBJ1-5, with TRBD1 matching 7 bases. The sequence derives from a woman under 40 in good health. Sequenced input: blood. The CDR3 sequence: CASSLIQGNYQPQHF. CDR3 sequence (DNA): TGTGCCAGCAGCTTAATACAGGGGAACTATCAGCCCCAGCATTTT.